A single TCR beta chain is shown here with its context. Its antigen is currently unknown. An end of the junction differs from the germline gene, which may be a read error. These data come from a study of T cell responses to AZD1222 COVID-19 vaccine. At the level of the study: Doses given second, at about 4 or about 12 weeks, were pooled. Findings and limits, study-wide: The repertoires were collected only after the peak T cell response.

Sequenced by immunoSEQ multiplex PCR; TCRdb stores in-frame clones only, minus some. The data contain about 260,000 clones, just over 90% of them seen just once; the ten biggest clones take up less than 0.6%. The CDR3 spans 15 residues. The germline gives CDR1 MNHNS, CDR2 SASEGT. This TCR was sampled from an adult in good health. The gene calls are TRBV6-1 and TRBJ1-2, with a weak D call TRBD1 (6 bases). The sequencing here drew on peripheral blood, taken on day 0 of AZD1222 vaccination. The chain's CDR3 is CASSEDRSRGYGYTF. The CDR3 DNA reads TGTGCCAGCAGCGAAGACAGGTCTCGGGGCTATGGCTACACCTTC.